This T cell receptor beta chain stems from a study of T cells in Graves' hyperthyroidism and ophthalmopathy. Overall study results and limits: Model-based prediction identified ophthalmopathy a median 6.5 months prior to its onset. Blood also showed most of the thyroid clonotypes that were expanded above 0.001.

Patients were aged 18 to 65, had disease duration under 2 months, and had newly diagnosed hyperthyroidism. Uncontrolled infection, other autoimmune disease, pregnancy or lactation led to exclusion. In this sample, this clonotype turned up many times. Its matching antigen is unknown. The germline CDR1 and CDR2 sequences are SGDLS and YYNGEE. The CDR3 runs to 13 residues. The V and J ends lost 3 bases and 6 bases respectively, with 9 bases between them. The CDR3 regions of TCR beta were amplified from RNA transcripts. Using the HTBI primer set, a first-round RT-PCR was run on the TCR CDR3. TCRdb recomputed calls from the multiplex PCR reads with MiXCR, one row per CDR3 protein. Of roughly 840,000 distinct CDR3 sequences listed, around 39% are singletons.

Sequencing input: blood. J is TRBJ1-4 and V is TRBV9; D gene unclear. The sequence derives from a man aged 18 to 35 with Graves' hyperthyroidism. The DNA of the CDR3 is TGTGCCAGCAGCGCGGGTGGGGATGAAAAACTGTTTTTT. Protein sequence: CASSAGGDEKLFF.